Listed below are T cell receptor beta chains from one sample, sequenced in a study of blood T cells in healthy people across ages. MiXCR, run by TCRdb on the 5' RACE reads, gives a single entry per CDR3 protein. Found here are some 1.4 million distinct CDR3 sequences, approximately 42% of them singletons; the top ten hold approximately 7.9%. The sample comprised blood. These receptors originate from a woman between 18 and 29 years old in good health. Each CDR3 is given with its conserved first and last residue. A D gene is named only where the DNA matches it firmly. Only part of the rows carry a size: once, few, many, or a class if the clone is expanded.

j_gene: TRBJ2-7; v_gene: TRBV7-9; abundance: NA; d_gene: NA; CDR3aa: CASSLVTGPFLGYF; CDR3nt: TGTGCCAGCAGCTTAGTTACAGGGCCCTTTCTTGGGTACTTC
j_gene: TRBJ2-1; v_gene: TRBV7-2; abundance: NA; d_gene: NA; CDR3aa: CASSLAGTQDNEQFF; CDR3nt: TGTGCCAGCAGCTTAGCCGGGACTCAGGACAATGAGCAGTTCTTC
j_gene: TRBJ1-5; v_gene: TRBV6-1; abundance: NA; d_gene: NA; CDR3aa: CVTNWRVGQPQHF; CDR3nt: TGTGTCACCAACTGGAGGGTTGGTCAGCCCCAGCATTTT
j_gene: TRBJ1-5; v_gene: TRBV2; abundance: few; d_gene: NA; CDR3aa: CASSELGGQPQHF; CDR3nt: TGTGCCAGCAGTGAGTTGGGGGGTCAGCCCCAGCATTTT
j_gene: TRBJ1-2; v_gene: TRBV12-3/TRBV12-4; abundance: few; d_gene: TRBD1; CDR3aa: CASSLGARGLGYTF; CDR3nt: TGTGCCAGCAGTTTAGGGGCCAGGGGGCTTGGCTACACCTTC
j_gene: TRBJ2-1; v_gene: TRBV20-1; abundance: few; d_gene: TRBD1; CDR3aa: CSARDPAGGNEQFF; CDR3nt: TGCAGTGCTAGAGATCCCGCAGGGGGCAATGAGCAGTTCTTC
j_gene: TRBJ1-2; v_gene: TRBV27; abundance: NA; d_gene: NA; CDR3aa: CASSPITGTKSGYTF; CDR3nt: TGTGCCAGCAGTCCCATAACCGGGACGAAAAGCGGCTACACCTTC
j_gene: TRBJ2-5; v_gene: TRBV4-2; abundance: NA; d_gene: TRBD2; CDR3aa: CASSQPGTSGDQETQHF; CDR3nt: TGTGCCAGCAGCCAACCTGGGACTAGCGGAGACCAAGAGACCCAGCACTTC
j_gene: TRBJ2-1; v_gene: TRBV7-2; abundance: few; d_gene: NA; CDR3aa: CASSLSGGRGAGNEQFF; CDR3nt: TGTGCCAGCAGCTTATCTGGGGGACGAGGAGCAGGCAATGAGCAGTTCTTC
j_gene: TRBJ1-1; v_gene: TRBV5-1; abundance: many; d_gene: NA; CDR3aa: CASRSNFQGGAEAFF; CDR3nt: TGCGCCAGCAGGTCTAATTTCCAGGGAGGCGCTGAAGCTTTCTTT
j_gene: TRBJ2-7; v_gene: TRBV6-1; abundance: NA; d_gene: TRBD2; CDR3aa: CASRKETSGIYEQYF; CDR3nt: TGTGCCAGCAGAAAGGAGACTAGCGGGATATACGAGCAGTACTTC
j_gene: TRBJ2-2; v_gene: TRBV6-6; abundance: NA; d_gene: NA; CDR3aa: CASSIPDGTGELFF; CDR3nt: TGTGCCAGCAGTATACCGGACGGGACCGGGGAGCTGTTTTTT
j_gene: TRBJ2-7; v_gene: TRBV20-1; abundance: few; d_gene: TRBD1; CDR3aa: CSAPPGQGYQQYF; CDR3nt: TGCAGTGCCCCTCCGGGACAGGGGTACCAGCAGTACTTC
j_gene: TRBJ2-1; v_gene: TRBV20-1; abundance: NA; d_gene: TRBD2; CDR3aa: CSASGASGDERFF; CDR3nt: TGCAGTGCAAGCGGGGCTAGTGGCGATGAGCGGTTCTTC
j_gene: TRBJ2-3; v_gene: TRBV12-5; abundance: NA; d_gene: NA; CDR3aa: CASGLVSGSDTIRATQYF; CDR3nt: TGTGCTAGTGGTTTGGTGTCCGGGAGCGATACCATTAGGGCTACGCAGTATTTT
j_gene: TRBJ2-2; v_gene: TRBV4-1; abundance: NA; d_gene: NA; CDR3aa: CASSQVSHRVNTGELFF; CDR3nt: TGCGCCAGCAGCCAAGTGTCTCACAGGGTCAACACCGGGGAGCTGTTTTTT
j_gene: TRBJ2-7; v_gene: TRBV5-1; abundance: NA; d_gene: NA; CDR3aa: CASSLITGEGEQYF; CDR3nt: TGCGCCAGCAGCCTTATAACGGGAGAGGGCGAGCAGTACTTC
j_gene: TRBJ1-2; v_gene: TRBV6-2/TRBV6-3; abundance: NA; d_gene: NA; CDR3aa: CASSYPGLTTISYTF; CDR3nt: TGTGCCAGCAGTTACCCGGGACTGACCACTATAAGCTACACCTTC
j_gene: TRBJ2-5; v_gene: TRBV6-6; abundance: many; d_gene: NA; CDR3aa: CASSYSLGQETQYF; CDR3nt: TGTGCCAGCAGTTACTCCCTCGGTCAAGAGACCCAGTACTTC
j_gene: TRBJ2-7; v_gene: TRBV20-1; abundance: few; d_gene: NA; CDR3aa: CSASESSRSSYEQYF; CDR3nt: TGCAGTGCTAGTGAGTCTAGCAGGAGCTCCTACGAGCAGTACTTC
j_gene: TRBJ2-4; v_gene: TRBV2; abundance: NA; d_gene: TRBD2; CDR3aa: CASVSGVVDIQYF; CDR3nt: TGTGCCAGTGTAAGCGGGGTGGTTGACATTCAGTACTTC
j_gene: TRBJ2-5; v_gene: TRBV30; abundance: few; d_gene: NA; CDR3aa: CAWSRDFQETQYF; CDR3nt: TGTGCCTGGAGTCGGGACTTCCAAGAGACCCAGTACTTC
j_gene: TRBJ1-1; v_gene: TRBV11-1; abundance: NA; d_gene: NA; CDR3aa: CASTIPGGQLAFF; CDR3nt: TGTGCCAGCACTATCCCGGGGGGCCAGTTAGCTTTCTTT
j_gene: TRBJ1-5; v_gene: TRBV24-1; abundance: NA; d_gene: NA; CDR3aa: CATSDSKGYQPQHF; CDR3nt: TGTGCCACCAGTGATAGTAAAGGGTATCAGCCCCAGCATTTT
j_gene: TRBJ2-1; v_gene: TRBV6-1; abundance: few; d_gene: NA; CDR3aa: CASSQSRGLLVDNEQFF; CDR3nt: TGTGCCAGCAGCCAAAGTCGGGGACTTTTGGTAGACAATGAGCAGTTCTTC
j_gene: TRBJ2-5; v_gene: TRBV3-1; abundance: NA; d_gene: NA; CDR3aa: CASSQDPGTAQETQYF; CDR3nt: TGTGCCAGCAGCCAAGACCCCGGGACGGCTCAAGAGACCCAGTACTTC
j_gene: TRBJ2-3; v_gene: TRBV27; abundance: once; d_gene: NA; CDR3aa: CTSSSINLNTDTQYF; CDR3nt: TGTACCAGCAGTTCGATCAACCTCAACACAGATACGCAGTATTTT